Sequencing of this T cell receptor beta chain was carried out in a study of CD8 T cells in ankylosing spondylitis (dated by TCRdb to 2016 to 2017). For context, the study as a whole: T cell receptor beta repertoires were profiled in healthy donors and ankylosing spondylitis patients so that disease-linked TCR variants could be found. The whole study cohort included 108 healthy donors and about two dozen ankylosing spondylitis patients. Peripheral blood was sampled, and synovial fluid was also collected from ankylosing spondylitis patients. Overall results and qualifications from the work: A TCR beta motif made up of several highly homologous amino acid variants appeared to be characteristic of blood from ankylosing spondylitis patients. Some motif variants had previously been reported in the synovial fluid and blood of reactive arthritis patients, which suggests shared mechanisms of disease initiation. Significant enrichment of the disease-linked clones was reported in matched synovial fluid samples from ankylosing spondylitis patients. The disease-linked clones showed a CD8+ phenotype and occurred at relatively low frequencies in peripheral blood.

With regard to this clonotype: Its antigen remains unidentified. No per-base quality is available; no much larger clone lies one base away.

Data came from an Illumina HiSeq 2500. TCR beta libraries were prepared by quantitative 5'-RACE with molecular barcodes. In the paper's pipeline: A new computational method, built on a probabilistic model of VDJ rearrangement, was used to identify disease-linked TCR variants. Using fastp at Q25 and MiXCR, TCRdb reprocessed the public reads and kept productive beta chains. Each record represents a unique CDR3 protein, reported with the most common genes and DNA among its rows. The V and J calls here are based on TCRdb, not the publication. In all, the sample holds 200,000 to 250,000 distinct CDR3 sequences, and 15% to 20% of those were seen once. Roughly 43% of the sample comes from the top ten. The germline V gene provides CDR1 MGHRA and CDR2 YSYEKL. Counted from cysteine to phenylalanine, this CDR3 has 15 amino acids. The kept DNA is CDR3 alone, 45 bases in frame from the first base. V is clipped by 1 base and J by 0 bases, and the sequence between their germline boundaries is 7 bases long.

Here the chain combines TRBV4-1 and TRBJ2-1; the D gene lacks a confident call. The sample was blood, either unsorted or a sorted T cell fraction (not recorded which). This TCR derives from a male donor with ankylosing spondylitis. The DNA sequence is TGCGCCAGCAGCCAAGCCCCGAGCTCCTACAATGAGCAGTTCTTC. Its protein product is CASSQAPSSYNEQFF.